This TCR beta chain was sequenced in a study of CD8 T cells in Susac syndrome. CD8+ and CD4+ T cells from blood underwent TCR beta sequencing. It was negative isolation that provided the CD8+ and CD4+ T cells, whereas TEMRA cells were enriched by FACS. This clonotype was seen just once. J lost 5 bases, V lost 0 bases, and 5 bases had no gene match. CDR3 length: 15 residues. Germline values: CDR1 GTSNPN, CDR2 SVGIG (reference sequence). RNA, at about 0.45 to 1 ug, was reverse transcribed with random hexamers. Each CDR3 protein is one row after TCRdb ran MiXCR on the immunoSEQ multiplex PCR reads. The table lists about 430,000 distinct CDR3 sequences, roughly 85% of them singletons, with 0.09% to 0.15% in the top ten.

J is TRBJ1-2 and V is TRBV30; 11 positions match TRBD1. The source of this sequence is a human donor with multiple sclerosis. The sequencing input was CD8+ T cells from PBMCs. The CDR3 here is CAWSVGQGGPYGYTF. The CDR3 bases are TGTGCCTGGAGTGTGGGACAGGGGGGGCCTTATGGCTACACCTTC.